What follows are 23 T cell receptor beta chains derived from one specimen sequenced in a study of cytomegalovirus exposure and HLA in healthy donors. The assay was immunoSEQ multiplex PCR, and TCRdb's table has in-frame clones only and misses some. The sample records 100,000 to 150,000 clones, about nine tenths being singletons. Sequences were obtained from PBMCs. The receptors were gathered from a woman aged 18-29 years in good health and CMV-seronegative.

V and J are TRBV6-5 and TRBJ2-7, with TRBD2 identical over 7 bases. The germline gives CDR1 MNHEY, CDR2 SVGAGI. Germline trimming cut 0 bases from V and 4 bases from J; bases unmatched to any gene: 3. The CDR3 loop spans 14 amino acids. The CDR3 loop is CASSYSGGVYEQYF. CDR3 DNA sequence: TGTGCCAGCAGTTACTCGGGAGGGGTTTACGAGCAGTACTTC.

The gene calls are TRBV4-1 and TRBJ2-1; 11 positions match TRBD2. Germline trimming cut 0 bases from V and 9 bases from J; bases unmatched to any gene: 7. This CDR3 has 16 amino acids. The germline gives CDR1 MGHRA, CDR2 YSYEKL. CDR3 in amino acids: CASSQDGTSGFGEQFF. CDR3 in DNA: TGCGCCAGCAGCCAAGATGGGACTAGCGGATTCGGTGAGCAGTTCTTC.

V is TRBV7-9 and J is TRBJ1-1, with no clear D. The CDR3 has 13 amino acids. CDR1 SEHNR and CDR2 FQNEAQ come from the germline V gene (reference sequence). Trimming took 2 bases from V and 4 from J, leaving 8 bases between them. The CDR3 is CASSLSGSTEAFF. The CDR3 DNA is TGTGCCAGCAGCTTATCGGGGAGCACTGAAGCTTTCTTT.

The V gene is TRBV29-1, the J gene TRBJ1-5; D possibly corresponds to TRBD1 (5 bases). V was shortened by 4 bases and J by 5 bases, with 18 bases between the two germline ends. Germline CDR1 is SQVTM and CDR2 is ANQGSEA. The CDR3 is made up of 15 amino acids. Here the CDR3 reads CSVVVGGAPDQPQHF. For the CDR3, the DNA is TGCAGCGTTGTTGTCGGAGGGGCTCCGGATCAGCCCCAGCATTTT.

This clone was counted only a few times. The DNA for the CDR3 is TGCGCCAGCAGACCCCGAGGGACAGATACGCAGTATTTT. It specifies CASRPRGTDTQYF. The chain employs TRBV5-1 and TRBJ2-3; TRBD2 is a possible D gene (5 bases). The V and J ends lost 5 bases and 3 bases respectively, with 10 bases between them. Germline V gene sequence: CDR1 SGHRS, CDR2 YFSETQ. The CDR3 runs to 13 residues.

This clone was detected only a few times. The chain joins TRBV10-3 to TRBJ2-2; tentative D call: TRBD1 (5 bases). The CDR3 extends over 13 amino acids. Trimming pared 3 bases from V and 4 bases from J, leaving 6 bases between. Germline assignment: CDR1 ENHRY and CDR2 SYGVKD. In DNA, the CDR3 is TGTGCCATCAGTGACAGGGCCACCGGGGAGCTGTTTTTT. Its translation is CAISDRATGELFF.

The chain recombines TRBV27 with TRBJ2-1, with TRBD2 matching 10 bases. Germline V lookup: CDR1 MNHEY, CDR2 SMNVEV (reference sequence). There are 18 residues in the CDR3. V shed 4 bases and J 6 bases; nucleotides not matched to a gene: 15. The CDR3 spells CASSSIRLTSGKSNEQFF. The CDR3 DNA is TGTGCCAGCAGTTCCATCCGCCTAACTAGCGGGAAATCCAATGAGCAGTTCTTC.

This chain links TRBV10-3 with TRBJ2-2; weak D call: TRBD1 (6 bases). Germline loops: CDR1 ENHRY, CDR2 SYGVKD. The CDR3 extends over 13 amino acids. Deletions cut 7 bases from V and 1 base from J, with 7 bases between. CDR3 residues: CAIKGENTGELFF. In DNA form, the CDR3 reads TGTGCCATCAAGGGGGAGAACACCGGGGAGCTGTTTTTT.

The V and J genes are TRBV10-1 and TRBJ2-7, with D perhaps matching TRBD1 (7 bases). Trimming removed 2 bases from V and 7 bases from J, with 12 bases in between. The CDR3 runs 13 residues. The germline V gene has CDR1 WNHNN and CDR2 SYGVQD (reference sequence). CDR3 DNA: TGCGCCAGCAGTGAGGACAGGGCGGGGGAGCAGTACTTC. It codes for CASSEDRAGEQYF.

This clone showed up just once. The DNA for the CDR3 is TGTGCCAGCAGCGCCCTGACTAGCGGATTCGACAATGAGCAGTTCTTC. This codes for CASSALTSGFDNEQFF. This sequence joins TRBV7-9 and TRBJ2-1; 9 nucleotides match TRBD2. CDR3 length: 16 residues. The trim removed 5 bases at V and 5 bases at J, leaving 10 bases unmatched. Germline values: CDR1 SEHNR, CDR2 FQNEAQ (reference sequence).

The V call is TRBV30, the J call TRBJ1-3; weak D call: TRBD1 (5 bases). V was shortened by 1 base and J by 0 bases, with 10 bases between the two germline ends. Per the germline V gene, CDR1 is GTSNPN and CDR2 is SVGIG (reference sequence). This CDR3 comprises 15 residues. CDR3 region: CAWSDRPLSGNTIYF. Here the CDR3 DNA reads TGTGCCTGGAGTGACAGGCCACTCTCTGGAAACACCATATATTTT.

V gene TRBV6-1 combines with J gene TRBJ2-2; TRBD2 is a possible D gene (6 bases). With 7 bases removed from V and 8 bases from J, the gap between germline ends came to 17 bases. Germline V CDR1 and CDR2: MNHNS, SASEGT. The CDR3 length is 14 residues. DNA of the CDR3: TGTGCCAGCAATCAGTACAGCGGGCGGGGGGAGCTGTTTTTT. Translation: CASNQYSGRGELFF.

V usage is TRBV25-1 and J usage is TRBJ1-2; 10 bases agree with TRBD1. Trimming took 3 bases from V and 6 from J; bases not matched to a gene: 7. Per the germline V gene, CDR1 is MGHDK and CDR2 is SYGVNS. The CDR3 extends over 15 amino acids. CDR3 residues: CASSETGTGAHGYTF. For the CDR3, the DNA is TGTGCCAGCAGTGAGACCGGGACAGGGGCGCATGGCTACACCTTC.

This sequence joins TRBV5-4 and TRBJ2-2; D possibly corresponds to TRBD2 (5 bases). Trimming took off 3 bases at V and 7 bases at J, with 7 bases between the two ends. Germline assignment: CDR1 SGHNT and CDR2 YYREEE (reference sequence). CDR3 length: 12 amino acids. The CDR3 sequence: CASSSDFGELFF. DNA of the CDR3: TGTGCCAGCAGCTCGGACTTCGGGGAGCTGTTTTTT.

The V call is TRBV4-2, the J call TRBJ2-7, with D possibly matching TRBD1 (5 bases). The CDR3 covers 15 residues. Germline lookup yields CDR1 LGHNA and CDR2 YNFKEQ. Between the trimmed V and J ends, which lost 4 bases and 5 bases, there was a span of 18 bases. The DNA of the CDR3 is TGTGCCAGCAGCCTAGAAGAAAGGCAGGGAAACGAGCAGTACTTC. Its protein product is CASSLEERQGNEQYF.

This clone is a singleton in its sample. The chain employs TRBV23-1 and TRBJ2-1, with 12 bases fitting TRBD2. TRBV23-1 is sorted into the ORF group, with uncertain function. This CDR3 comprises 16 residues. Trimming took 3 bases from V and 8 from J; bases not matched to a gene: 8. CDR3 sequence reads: CASSHRTSGIPDEQFF. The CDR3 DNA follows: TGCGCCAGCAGTCACAGGACTAGCGGGATCCCGGATGAGCAGTTCTTC.

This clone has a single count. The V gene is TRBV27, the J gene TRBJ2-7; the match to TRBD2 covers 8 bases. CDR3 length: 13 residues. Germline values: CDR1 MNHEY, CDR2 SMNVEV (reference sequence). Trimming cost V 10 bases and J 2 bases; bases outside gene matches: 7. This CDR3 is CATYTSGTYEQYF. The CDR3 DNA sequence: TGTGCCACCTACACTAGCGGAACCTACGAGCAGTACTTC.

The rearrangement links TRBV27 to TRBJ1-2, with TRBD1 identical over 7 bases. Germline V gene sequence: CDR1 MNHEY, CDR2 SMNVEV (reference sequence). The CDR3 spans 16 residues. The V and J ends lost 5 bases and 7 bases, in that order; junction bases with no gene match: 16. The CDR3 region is CASSPRRVTGLSGYTF. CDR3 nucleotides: TGTGCCAGCAGTCCCCGGAGGGTGACAGGGTTGAGTGGCTACACCTTC.

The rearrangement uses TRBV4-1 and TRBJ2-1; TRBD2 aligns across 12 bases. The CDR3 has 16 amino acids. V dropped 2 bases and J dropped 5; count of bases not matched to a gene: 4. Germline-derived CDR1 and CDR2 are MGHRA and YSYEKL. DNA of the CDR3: TGCGCCAGCAGCCAACCCGCTAGCGGGAGGGACAATGAGCAGTTCTTC. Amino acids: CASSQPASGRDNEQFF.

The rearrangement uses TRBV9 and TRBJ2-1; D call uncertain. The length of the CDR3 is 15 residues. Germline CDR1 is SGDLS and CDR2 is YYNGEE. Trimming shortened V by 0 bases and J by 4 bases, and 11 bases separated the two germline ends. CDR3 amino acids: CASSVVPGNYNEQFF. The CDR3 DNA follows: TGTGCCAGCAGCGTAGTCCCAGGAAATTACAATGAGCAGTTCTTC.

The CDR3 DNA reads as TGTGCCAGCAGCAACAGGGGGCGTAGGGTCGGGGAGCTGTTTTTT. Residues: CASSNRGRRVGELFF. V and J are TRBV7-2 and TRBJ2-2; 9 bases are shared with TRBD1. The V segment lost 5 bases and the J segment 7 bases; nucleotides outside the gene matches: 8. The CDR3 contains 15 residues. Germline lookup yields CDR1 SGHTA and CDR2 FQGNSA.

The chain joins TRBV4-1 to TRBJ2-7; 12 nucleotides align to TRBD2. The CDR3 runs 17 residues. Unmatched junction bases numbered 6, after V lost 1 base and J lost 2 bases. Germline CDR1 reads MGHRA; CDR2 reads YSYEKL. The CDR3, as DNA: TGCGCCAGCAGCCAAGGATCTGCTAGCGGGAGGGCCTACGAGCAGTACTTC. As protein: CASSQGSASGRAYEQYF.

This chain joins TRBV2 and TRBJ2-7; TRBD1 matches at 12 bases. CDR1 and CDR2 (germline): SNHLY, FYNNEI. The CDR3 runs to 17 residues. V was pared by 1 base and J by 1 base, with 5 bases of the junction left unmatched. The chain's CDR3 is CASSEGDRGRGSYEQYF. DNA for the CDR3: TGTGCCAGCAGTGAAGGGGACAGGGGGCGCGGGTCCTACGAGCAGTACTTC.